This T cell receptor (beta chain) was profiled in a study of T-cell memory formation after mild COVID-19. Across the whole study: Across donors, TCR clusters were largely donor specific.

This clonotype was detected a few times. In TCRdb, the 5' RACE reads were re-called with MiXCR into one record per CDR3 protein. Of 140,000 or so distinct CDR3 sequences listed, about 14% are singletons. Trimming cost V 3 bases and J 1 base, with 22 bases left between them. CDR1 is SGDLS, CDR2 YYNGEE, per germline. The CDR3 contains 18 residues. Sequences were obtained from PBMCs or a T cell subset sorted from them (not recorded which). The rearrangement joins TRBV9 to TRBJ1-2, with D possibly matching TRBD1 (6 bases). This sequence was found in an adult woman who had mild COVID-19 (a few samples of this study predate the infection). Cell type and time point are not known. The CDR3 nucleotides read TGTGCCAGCAGCGGGTTACGCTCGGCAGGGGAATTTAACTATGGCTACACCTTC. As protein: CASSGLRSAGEFNYGYTF.